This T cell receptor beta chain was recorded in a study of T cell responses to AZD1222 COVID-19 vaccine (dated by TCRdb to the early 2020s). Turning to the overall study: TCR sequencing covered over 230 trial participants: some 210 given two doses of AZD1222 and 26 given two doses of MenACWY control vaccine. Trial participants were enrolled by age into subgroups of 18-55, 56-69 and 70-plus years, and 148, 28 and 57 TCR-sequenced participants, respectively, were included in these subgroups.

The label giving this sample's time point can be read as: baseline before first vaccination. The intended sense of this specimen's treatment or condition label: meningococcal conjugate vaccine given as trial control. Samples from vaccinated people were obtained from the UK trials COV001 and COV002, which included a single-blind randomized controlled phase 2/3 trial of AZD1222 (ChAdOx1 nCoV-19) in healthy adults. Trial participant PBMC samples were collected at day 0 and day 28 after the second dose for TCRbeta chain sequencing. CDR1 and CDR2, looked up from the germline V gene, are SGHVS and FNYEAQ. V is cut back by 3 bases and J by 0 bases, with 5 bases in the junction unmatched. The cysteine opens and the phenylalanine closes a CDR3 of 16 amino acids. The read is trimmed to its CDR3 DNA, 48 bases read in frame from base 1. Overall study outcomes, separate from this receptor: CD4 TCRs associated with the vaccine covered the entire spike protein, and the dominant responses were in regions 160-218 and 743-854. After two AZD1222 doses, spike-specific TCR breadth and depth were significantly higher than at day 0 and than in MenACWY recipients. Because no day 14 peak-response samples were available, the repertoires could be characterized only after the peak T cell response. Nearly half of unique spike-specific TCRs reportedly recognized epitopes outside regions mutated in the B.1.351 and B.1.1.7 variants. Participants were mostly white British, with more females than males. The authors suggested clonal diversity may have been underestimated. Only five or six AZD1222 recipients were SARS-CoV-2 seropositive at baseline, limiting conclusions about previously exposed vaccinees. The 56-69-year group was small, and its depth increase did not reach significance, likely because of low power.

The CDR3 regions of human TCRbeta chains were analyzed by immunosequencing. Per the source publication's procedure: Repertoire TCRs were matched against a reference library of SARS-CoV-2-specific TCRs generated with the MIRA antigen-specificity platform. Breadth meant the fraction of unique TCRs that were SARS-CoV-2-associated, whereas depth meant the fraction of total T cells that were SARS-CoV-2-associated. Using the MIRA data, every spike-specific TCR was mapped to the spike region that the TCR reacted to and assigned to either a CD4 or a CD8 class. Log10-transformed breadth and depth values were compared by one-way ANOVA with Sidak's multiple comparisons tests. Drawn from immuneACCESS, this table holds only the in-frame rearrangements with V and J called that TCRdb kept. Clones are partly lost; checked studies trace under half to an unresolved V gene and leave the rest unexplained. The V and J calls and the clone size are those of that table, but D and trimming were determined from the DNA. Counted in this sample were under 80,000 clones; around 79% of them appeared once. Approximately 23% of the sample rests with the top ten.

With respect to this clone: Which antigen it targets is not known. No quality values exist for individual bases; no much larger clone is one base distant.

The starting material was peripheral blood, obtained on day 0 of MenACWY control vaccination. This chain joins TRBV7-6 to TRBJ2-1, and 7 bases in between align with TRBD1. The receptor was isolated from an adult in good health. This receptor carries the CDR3 CASSFTGDTSYNEQFF. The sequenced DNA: TGTGCCAGCAGCTTCACAGGGGATACCTCCTACAATGAGCAGTTCTTC.